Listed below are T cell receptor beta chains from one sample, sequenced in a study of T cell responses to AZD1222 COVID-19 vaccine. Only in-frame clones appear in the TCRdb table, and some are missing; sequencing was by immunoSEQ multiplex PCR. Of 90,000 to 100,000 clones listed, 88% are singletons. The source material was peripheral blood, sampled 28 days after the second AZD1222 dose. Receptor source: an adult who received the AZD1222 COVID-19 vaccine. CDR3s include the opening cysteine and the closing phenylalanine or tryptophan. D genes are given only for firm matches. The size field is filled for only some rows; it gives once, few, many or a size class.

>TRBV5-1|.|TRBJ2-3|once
CASSLVIPSFYTDTQYF
TGCGCCAGCAGCTTGGTGATTCCAAGTTTTTACACAGATACGCAGTATTTT
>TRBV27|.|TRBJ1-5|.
CASSKNSNQPQHF
TGTGCCAGCAGTAAAAATAGCAATCAGCCCCAGCATTTT
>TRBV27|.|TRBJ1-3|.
CASPPLGNTIYF
TGTGCCAGCCCCCCTCTAGGAAACACCATATATTTT
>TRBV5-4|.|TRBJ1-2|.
CASRSTNYGYTF
TGTGCCAGCAGAAGTACTAACTATGGCTACACCTTC
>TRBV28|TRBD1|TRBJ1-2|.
CASSPGQGNYGYTF
TGTGCCAGCAGCCCGGGACAGGGGAACTATGGCTACACCTTC
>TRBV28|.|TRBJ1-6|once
CASRPPRGAVSPLHF
TGTGCCAGCAGACCCCCCCGGGGGGCTGTATCACCCCTCCACTTT
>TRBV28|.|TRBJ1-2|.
CASKTPTDSPHGYTF
TGTGCCAGCAAAACTCCGACGGACAGCCCTCATGGCTACACCTTC
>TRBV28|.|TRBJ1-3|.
CASKTPTGSGNTIYF
TGTGCCAGCAAGACTCCCACAGGCTCTGGAAACACCATATATTTT
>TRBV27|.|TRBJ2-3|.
CASRETIGPDTQYF
TGTGCCAGCAGAGAGACTATTGGCCCAGATACGCAGTATTTT
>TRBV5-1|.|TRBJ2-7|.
CASSAVQGSVYEQYF
TGCGCCAGCAGCGCAGTGCAGGGCTCAGTGTACGAGCAGTACTTC
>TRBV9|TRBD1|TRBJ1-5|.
CASSLGQNNQPQHF
TGTGCCAGCAGCTTGGGACAGAACAATCAGCCCCAGCATTTT
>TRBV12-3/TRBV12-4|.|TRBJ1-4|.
CASSFKRGEKLFF
TGTGCCAGCAGTTTCAAACGCGGTGAAAAACTGTTTTTT
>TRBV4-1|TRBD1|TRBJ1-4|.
CASSHRTGDEKLFF
TGCGCCAGCAGCCACAGAACAGGGGATGAAAAACTGTTTTTT
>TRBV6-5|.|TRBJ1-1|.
CASSYSRTKNTEAFF
TGTGCCAGCAGTTACTCGAGGACGAAGAACACTGAAGCTTTCTTT
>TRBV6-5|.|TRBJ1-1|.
CASSSGGLGTEAFF
TGTGCCAGCAGTTCTGGGGGACTGGGGACTGAAGCTTTCTTT
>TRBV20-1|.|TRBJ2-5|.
CSASDPETQYF
TGCAGTGCTAGTGACCCCGAGACCCAGTACTTC
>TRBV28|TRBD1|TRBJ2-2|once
CASSFLGQGTTGELFF
TGTGCCAGCAGTTTCTTGGGACAGGGGACGACCGGGGAGCTGTTTTTT
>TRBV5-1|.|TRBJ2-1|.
CASIHGAEPYNEQFF
TGCGCCAGCATCCACGGGGCGGAACCCTACAATGAGCAGTTCTTC
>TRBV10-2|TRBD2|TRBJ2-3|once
CATLSGETDTQYF
TGCGCCACCCTTAGCGGGGAGACAGATACGCAGTATTTT
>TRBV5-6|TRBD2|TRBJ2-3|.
CASSSGLAGVIDTQYF
TGTGCCAGCAGCTCTGGACTAGCGGGAGTAATAGATACGCAGTATTTT
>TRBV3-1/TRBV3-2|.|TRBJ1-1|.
CASSQDLTNTEAFF
TGTGCCAGCAGCCAAGATCTAACGAACACTGAAGCTTTCTTT
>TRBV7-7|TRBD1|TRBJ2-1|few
CASSNDRGNEQFF
TGTGCCAGCAGCAACGACAGGGGCAATGAGCAGTTCTTC
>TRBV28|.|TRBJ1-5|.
CASSWGSQPQHF
TGTGCCAGCAGCTGGGGTTCCCAGCCCCAGCATTTT
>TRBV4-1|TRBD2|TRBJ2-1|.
CASSQTAGDSYNEQFF
TGCGCCAGCAGCCAGACAGCGGGAGACTCCTACAATGAGCAGTTCTTC
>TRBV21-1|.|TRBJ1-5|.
CASSSSGPDRGFSNQPQHF
TGTGCCAGCAGCAGTTCTGGTCCGGACAGGGGATTTAGCAATCAGCCCCAGCATTTT
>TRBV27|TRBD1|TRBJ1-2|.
CASSYGTGGNYGYTF
TGTGCCAGCAGTTACGGGACAGGGGGGAACTATGGCTACACCTTC
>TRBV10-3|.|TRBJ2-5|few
CAISESRGDYVQETQYF
TGTGCCATCAGTGAGTCGAGGGGAGACTACGTCCAAGAGACCCAGTACTTC
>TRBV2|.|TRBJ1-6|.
CANRRGYYNSPLHF
TGTGCCAACCGGAGGGGATACTATAATTCACCCCTCCACTTT
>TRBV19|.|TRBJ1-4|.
CASSLRTREKLFF
TGTGCCAGTAGTTTGAGGACCCGGGAAAAACTGTTTTTT
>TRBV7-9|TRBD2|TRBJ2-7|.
CASSFLAGFEDEQYF
TGTGCCAGCAGCTTCCTAGCGGGGTTCGAGGACGAGCAGTACTTC
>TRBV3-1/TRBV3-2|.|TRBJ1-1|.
CASSQDSANTEAFF
TGTGCCAGCAGCCAAGATTCTGCGAACACTGAAGCTTTCTTT
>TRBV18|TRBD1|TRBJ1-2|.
CASSPPPGQGYGYTF
TGTGCCAGCTCACCACCCCCGGGACAGGGGTATGGCTACACCTTC
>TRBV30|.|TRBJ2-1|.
CASLQGGNNEQFF
TGTGCCTCCTTGCAGGGGGGGAACAATGAGCAGTTCTTC
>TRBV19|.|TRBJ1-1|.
CARSGPMNTEAFF
TGTGCCCGTTCGGGCCCGATGAACACTGAAGCTTTCTTT